This T cell receptor (beta chain) is from a study of CD8 T cells in Susac syndrome. The study's findings and limits: Only a relatively small number of individuals were included in the TCR sequencing and HLA analysis.

As concerns this clonotype: Its target is not known.

In blood CD8+ and CD4+ T cells, TCR beta underwent sequencing. TEMRA cells were FACS-enriched and CD8+ and CD4+ T cells negatively isolated. RNA in amounts of about 0.5 to 1 ug was reverse transcribed with random hexamers. TCRdb reprocessed the immunoSEQ multiplex PCR reads with MiXCR, giving one entry per CDR3 protein. The top ten clones hold approximately 0.18% of a sample with 330,000 or so distinct CDR3 sequences, 75% to 90% of them seen once. From germline, CDR1 is GTSNPN and CDR2 SVGIG (reference sequence). The V and J ends lost 7 bases and 4 bases respectively, with 22 bases between them. The CDR3 extends over 15 amino acids.

Sequencing input: CD8+ T cells from PBMCs. The origin of this receptor is a human donor with multiple sclerosis. V gene TRBV30 combines with J gene TRBJ1-1; TRBD1 is a possible D gene (5 bases). The CDR3 is CAYNDGAGMFTEAFF. Written as DNA, the CDR3 is TGTGCCTACAACGACGGGGCAGGGATGTTCACTGAAGCTTTCTTT.